Described below is a single TCR beta chain sequence and its context. No antigen is known for it. The protocol was immunoSEQ multiplex PCR, while the TCRdb copy is restricted to in-frame clones and leaves out a portion. Of fewer than 200,000 clones listed, 70% to 90% are singletons. The data were obtained in a study of cytomegalovirus exposure and HLA in healthy donors. Study-level findings and limits: According to a subsequent analysis, TCR clusters identified in the first cohort showed a tendency to co-occur across the 100 to 150 validation repertoires. The study recorded 164 TCR beta chains that were cytomegalovirus-associated. Reportedly, diagnosis of cytomegalovirus status by the classifier showed high specificity and sensitivity. Usually a TCR sequence was rare, but some public TCRs were found in many donors.

V lost 4 bases and J lost 7, with 22 bases in between. CDR1 and CDR2 from the germline V gene are SEHNR and FQNEAQ (reference sequence). This CDR3 spans 17 amino acids. Specimen: PBMCs. The receptor was derived from a woman aged 25-40 years in good health and CMV-seronegative. The chain uses TRBV7-9 and TRBJ1-4; D is perhaps TRBD1 (5 bases). CDR3 region: CASSSTPGTPWGEKLFF. The CDR3, as DNA: TGTGCCAGCAGCTCGACCCCTGGGACTCCCTGGGGTGAAAAACTGTTTTTT.